A single sample gave rise to the 13 T cell receptor beta chains below, sequenced in a study of human T cells and chemical hapten exposure (dated by TCRdb to the early 2020s). Receptors were amplified or captured by RACE. The sequencer was a NextSeq 500. TCRdb trimmed the raw reads at Q25, called clones with MiXCR and kept productive beta chains. Every CDR3 protein is listed once, alongside the most common genes and DNA of its rows. The sample profile shows around 200,000 distinct CDR3 sequences; approximately 24% of them were found once. Under 2.5% of the sample lies in the top ten. The time point label corresponds to: patch test 3, about 24 weeks after DPC sensitization. Sample treatment or condition, as interpreted from the label and publication: therapeutic diphenylcyclopropenone sensitization with weekly scalp DPC. Here the sequenced sample was whole blood, taken in connection with sensitization to the hapten diphenylcyclopropenone (DPC). Every receptor here comes from a woman aged 40 to 50 with alopecia areata. Some clones in this sample may be carry-over from other donors' samples.

This chain links TRBV6-6 with TRBJ1-1, with D maybe TRBD1 (5 bases). Germline CDR1 is MNHNY and CDR2 is SVGAGI (reference sequence). The V end lost 10 bases, the J end lost 3 bases, and 6 bases lay between the germline ends. The CDR3 totals 10 residues. The CDR3 loop reads CATGHTEAFF. The CDR3 bases are TGTGCCACAGGGCACACTGAAGCTTTCTTT.

This chain connects TRBV5-5 to TRBJ2-1; D is unresolved. Trimming removed 4 bases from V and 8 bases from J, with 7 bases in between. Germline V gives CDR1 SGHKS, CDR2 YYEKEE (reference sequence). The CDR3 covers 11 residues. The CDR3, as DNA: TGTGCCAGCAGCCCACAATATGAGCAGTTCTTC. Encoded protein: CASSPQYEQFF.

The chain couples TRBV10-2 to TRBJ2-3; D perhaps matches TRBD1 (6 bases). Germline V gives CDR1 WSHSY, CDR2 SAAADI. The CDR3 sequence is 14 residues long. Trimming removed 10 bases from V and 2 bases from J, with 16 bases in between. This CDR3 reads CATRVRGDTDTQYF. CDR3 nucleotides: TGCGCCACCCGAGTCAGGGGAGACACAGATACGCAGTATTTT.

This clonotype was counted between two and nine times. The rearrangement uses TRBV11-2 and TRBJ2-3; 7 bases align to TRBD2. CDR1 is SGHAT and CDR2 is FQNNGV in the germline V gene. CDR3 length equals 16 residues. Trimming cost V 4 bases and J 6 bases; bases outside gene matches: 13. CDR3 amino acids: CASSSTVAGVGDTQYF. The DNA for the CDR3 is TGTGCCAGCAGCTCTACGGTCGCGGGAGTAGGGGATACGCAGTATTTT. Supplemented by reference TRBV11-2 and TRBJ2-3, the full variable domain reads EAGVAQSPRYKIIEKRQSVAFWCNPISGHATLYWYQQILGQGPKLLIQFQNNGVVDDSQLPKDRFSAERLKGVDSTLKIQPAKLEDSAVYLCASSSTVAGVGDTQYFGPGTRLTVL.

There are a few counts of this clonotype. This chain links TRBV6-2 or TRBV6-3 with TRBJ2-1; no definite D call. The CDR3 covers 12 residues. V shed 2 bases and J shed 6 bases, with 5 bases lying between them. The germline V gene encodes CDR1 MNHEY and CDR2 SVGEGT. In DNA, the CDR3 is TGTGCCAGCAGTTACGTAAGCAATGAGCAGTTCTTC. Its translation: CASSYVSNEQFF.

Only a few counts were recorded for this clonotype. The gene calls are TRBV15 and TRBJ2-1; D is ambiguous. CDR3 length: 13 amino acids. V lost 3 bases and J 10 bases, leaving 13 bases between the germline ends. In germline, CDR1 is LNHNV, CDR2 YYDKDF (reference sequence). The CDR3 spells CATSRETAREQFF. DNA of the CDR3: TGTGCCACCAGCAGGGAAACTGCGAGGGAGCAGTTCTTC. The full variable domain, rest sourced from reference TRBV15 and TRBJ2-1, is DAMVIQNPRYQVTQFGKPVTLSCSQTLNHNVMYWYQQKSSQAPKLLFHYYDKDFNNEADTPDNFQSRRPNTSFCFLDIRSPGLGDTAMYLCATSRETAREQFFGPGTRLTVL.

This clonotype was counted once. The gene calls are TRBV29-1 and TRBJ2-3; 7 bases agree with TRBD2. The CDR3 covers 15 residues. Trimming cost V 4 bases and J 3 bases; bases outside gene matches: 10. CDR1 is SQVTM and CDR2 is ANQGSEA in the germline V gene. CDR3 in amino acids: CSVGGSEGRTDTQYF. CDR3 DNA: TGCAGCGTTGGCGGGAGTGAGGGACGGACAGATACGCAGTATTTT.

This clonotype occurred a few times. As DNA, the CDR3 is TGTGCCAGCAGTGACACAGAGAGCTCCTACAATGAGCAGTTCTTC. Protein product: CASSDTESSYNEQFF. This chain connects TRBV6-4 to TRBJ2-1; D is uncertain. This CDR3 has 15 residues. Trimming stripped 2 bases from V and 0 bases from J, with 8 bases between. CDR1 is MRHNA, CDR2 SNTAGT, per germline.

The chain employs TRBV5-1 and TRBJ2-5; TRBD2 aligns across 11 bases. V dropped 1 base and J dropped 1; count of bases not matched to a gene: 3. The CDR3 loop spans 16 amino acids. The V gene's germline CDR1 is SGHRS and CDR2 YFSETQ. CDR3 loop: CASSLMTSGIQETQYF. The CDR3 region has the DNA TGCGCCAGCAGCTTGATGACTAGCGGGATCCAAGAGACCCAGTACTTC.

Of note for this clonotype: A read error may produce the germline difference seen at one junction end. This chain joins TRBV7-9 and TRBJ1-2; D might be TRBD1 (5 bases). The germline gives CDR1 SEHNR, CDR2 FQNEAQ (reference sequence). This CDR3 contains 12 residues. The DNA for the CDR3 is TGTGCCAGCAGCATCCCCCAGGGCCCGGTCCTCTTC. Translation: CASSIPQGPVLF.

This clonotype was detected only a few times. The chain combines TRBV7-8 with TRBJ2-1; D uncertain. There are 14 residues in the CDR3. Germline-derived CDR1 and CDR2 are SGHVS and FQNEAQ. Trimming cost V 3 bases and J 8 bases, with 14 bases left between them. CDR3 loop: CASSFLYRADEQFF. CDR3 bases: TGTGCCAGCAGCTTCCTTTACCGGGCCGATGAGCAGTTCTTC. Variable domain in full (rest from reference TRBV7-8 and TRBJ2-1): GAGVSQSPRYKVAKRGQDVALRCDPISGHVSLFWYQQALGQGPEFLTYFQNEAQLDKSGLPSDRFFAERPEGSVSTLKIQRTQQEDSAVYLCASSFLYRADEQFFGPGTRLTVL.

This clonotype was seen a few times. The V gene is TRBV7-2, the J gene TRBJ2-3, with TRBD2 identical over 12 bases. The CDR3 spans 16 residues. Trimming at V came to 5 bases and at J to 0 bases, leaving 3 bases not matched to a gene. Germline assignment: CDR1 SGHTA and CDR2 FQGNSA. As DNA, the CDR3 is TGTGCCAGCAGCCCAACTAGCGGGGGGAGCACAGATACGCAGTATTTT. Translating it yields CASSPTSGGSTDTQYF.

This chain joins TRBV27 and TRBJ2-7; D may be TRBD1 (7 bases). V lost 6 bases, J lost 10 bases, and 16 bases lay in between. This CDR3 is 12 amino acids long. Germline CDR1 MNHEY, CDR2 SMNVEV (reference sequence). The CDR3 region is CASSSFQGGQYF. In nucleotides, the CDR3 is TGTGCCAGCAGCTCGTTCCAGGGGGGACAGTACTTC.